The 7 T cell receptor beta chains given below trace back to one sample, sequenced in a study of T cell responses to AZD1222 COVID-19 vaccine. Assay used: immunoSEQ multiplex PCR; TCRdb lists only in-frame clones, some missing. This table has about 97,000 clones, about 82% appearing once. Sequencing used peripheral blood, obtained on day 0 of AZD1222 vaccination. The receptors shown here come from an adult in good health.

The rearrangement links TRBV5-1 to TRBJ2-2, with D tentatively TRBD2 (6 bases). Germline V lookup: CDR1 SGHRS, CDR2 YFSETQ. The CDR3 runs to 15 residues. Trimming cost V 2 bases and J 6 bases, with 14 bases left between them. The CDR3, as DNA: TGCGCCAGCAGCTTTGGCGGGATATTGGCCGGGGAGCTGTTTTTT. It yields the protein CASSFGGILAGELFF.

The chain has TRBV6-2 or TRBV6-3 and TRBJ2-7, with D unresolved. Germline CDR1 reads MNHEY; CDR2 reads SVGEGT. Trimming left V 0 bases short and J 12 bases short, with 12 bases between. The CDR3 has 12 amino acids. The CDR3 loop reads CASSYSVGGVYF. The CDR3, as DNA: TGTGCCAGCAGTTACTCGGTTGGTGGTGTGTACTTC.

The chain employs TRBV19 and TRBJ1-5; D is perhaps TRBD1 (5 bases). The germline V and J ends were trimmed by 0 bases and 7 bases, with 10 bases remaining between them. The germline V gene has CDR1 LNHDA and CDR2 SQIVND (reference sequence). The CDR3 spans 14 residues. The CDR3 here is CASSIDQTAQPQHF. DNA of the CDR3: TGTGCCAGTAGTATAGATCAGACAGCACAGCCCCAGCATTTT.

The V gene is TRBV28, the J gene TRBJ1-5; D perhaps matches TRBD1 (5 bases). V was pared by 7 bases and J by 3 bases, with 13 bases between. The CDR3 is 14 residues long. Germline CDR1 and CDR2: MDHEN and SYDVKM. CDR3 nucleotide sequence: TGTGCCAGCACCGATTGGGGGACCAATCAGCCCCAGCATTTT. It encodes CASTDWGTNQPQHF.

The chain links TRBV11-2 to TRBJ2-3, with D perhaps matching TRBD1 (5 bases). CDR3 length: 14 amino acids. Per the germline V gene, CDR1 is SGHAT and CDR2 is FQNNGV. The germline V and J ends were trimmed by 0 bases and 1 base, with 5 bases remaining between them. The CDR3 sequence: CASSLDRGTDTQYF. The CDR3 region has the DNA TGTGCCAGCAGCTTAGACAGGGGCACAGATACGCAGTATTTT.

CDR3 in amino acids: CASSPVGETQYF. For the CDR3, the DNA is TGTGCCAGCTCACCAGTTGGAGAGACCCAGTACTTC. The rearrangement joins TRBV18 to TRBJ2-5; D not resolved. The CDR3 totals 12 residues. V was cut by 2 bases and J by 4 bases, with 5 bases left in between. Germline V gene sequence: CDR1 KGHSH, CDR2 LQKENI.

The J gene is TRBJ2-7, the V gene TRBV4-2; 9 nucleotides line up with TRBD2. CDR3 length: 18 residues. Trimming removed 1 base from V and 0 bases from J; junction bases left unmatched: 10. Germline lookup yields CDR1 LGHNA and CDR2 YNFKEQ. In DNA, the CDR3 is TGTGCCAGCAGCCAAGGCAATCTAGCGGGGAAAAGCTCCTACGAGCAGTACTTC. Encoded protein: CASSQGNLAGKSSYEQYF.